This TCR beta chain stems from a study of identical twins (dated by TCRdb to about 2016). General notes on the study: The study deep-sequenced TCR alpha and beta repertoires from monozygotic twins, unrelated adults of various ages and cord blood to test whether fetal clonotypes persist. Replicate twin experiments were performed at different times using different library preparation protocols to rule out contamination.

All donors were healthy Caucasians. According to the germline V gene, CDR1 reads SGHTA and CDR2 reads FQGNSA. V and J lose 5 bases and 1 base, and a span of 9 bases separates them. The CDR3, cysteine through phenylalanine, is 14 amino acids long. Just CDR3 DNA is preserved here, 42 bases in frame from base 1. General study outcomes and caveats: Recombination models systematically underestimated out-of-frame TCR alpha sharing in monozygotic twins but agreed with sharing between unrelated individuals. Because the same donors could not be followed over many years, the conclusions depended on cross-sectional statistical analysis. Zero-insertion analyses could be partly confounded by invariant T cells such as MAIT and iNKT, though diverse VJ usage argued against such confounding for most clonotypes. Compared with coincidental sharing between unrelated individuals, out-of-frame TCR alpha sequences shared between twins had an excess of sequences with low generation probability. The excess sharing between twins in beta out-of-frame sequences was weaker because fewer shared sequences reduced the signal-to-noise ratio. Abundant cord blood beta clonotypes carried fewer insertions; young adult naive repertoires showed a weaker similar trend, while memory repertoires showed none.

Preparation of the library involved 5' RACE. The sequencer listed for this sample is Illumina HiSeq 2000. Template switching added a universal primer binding site, and the final cDNA carried a unique molecular identifier that allowed TCR cDNA molecules to be counted accurately. Specific primers in the conserved constant-segment region were used to synthesize first-strand cDNA for the TCR alpha and beta chains. To control for contamination, each cDNA library was double barcoded with a SMART-Mk sample barcode plus Illumina barcodes. TruSeq adapter sequences, together with Illumina sample barcodes, were added in two successive PCR steps. The TCR alpha and beta cDNA libraries were sequenced on the Illumina HiSeq platform using custom primers. In the source study's methods: MiGEC was used to process raw reads and extract unique molecular identifiers, and MiXCR was used to find CDR3 positions. Recombination models were inferred per individual with the repgenHMM and IGoR tools using an EM algorithm. The tcR package in R was used for shared clonotype analysis, with sharing normalized by the product of cloneset sizes. To study raw recombination free of thymic and clonal selection effects, out-of-frame nonproductive sequences were analyzed. TCRdb itself trimmed the public reads at Q25 with fastp, ran MiXCR and retained productive beta chains. Each entry merges the rows of one CDR3 protein and shows their most common DNA and genes. The V and J calls and clone size are TCRdb's, not the authors'. In all, the sample holds more than 1.5 million distinct CDR3 sequences, and less than 40% of those were seen once. The ten largest clones take up about 0.3% of the sample.

This clonotype was counted only a few times. No antigen is known for it. No base quality values were provided; no much bigger clone lies one nucleotide off. The receptor comes from a newborn girl in good health. The rearrangement combines TRBV7-2 with TRBJ2-4; the D gene lacks a confident call. Sequenced input: cord blood. The CDR3 protein sequence reads: CASSISVAKNIQYF. The bases read TGTGCCAGCAGCATAAGCGTGGCCAAAAACATTCAGTACTTC.